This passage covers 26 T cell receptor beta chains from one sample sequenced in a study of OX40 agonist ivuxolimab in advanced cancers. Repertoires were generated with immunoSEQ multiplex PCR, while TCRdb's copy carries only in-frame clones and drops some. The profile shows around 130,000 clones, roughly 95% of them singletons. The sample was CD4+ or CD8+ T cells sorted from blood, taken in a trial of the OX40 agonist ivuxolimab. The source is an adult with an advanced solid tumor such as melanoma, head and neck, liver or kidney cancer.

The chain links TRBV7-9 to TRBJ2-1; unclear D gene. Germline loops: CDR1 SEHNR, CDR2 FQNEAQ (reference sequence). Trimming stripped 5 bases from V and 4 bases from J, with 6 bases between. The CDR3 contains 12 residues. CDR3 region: CASSPSYNEQFF. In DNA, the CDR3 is TGTGCCAGCAGCCCTAGTTACAATGAGCAGTTCTTC.

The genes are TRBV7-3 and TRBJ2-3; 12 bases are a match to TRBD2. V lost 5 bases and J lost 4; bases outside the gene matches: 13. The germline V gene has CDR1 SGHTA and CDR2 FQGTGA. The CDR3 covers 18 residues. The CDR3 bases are TGTGCCAGCAGCCCGACTAGCGGGAGTTCGTTTCAAGCAGATACGCAGTATTTT. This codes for CASSPTSGSSFQADTQYF.

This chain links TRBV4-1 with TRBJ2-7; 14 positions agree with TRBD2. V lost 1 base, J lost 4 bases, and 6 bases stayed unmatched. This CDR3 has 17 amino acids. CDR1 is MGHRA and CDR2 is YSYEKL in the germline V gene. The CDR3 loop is CASSQGSGTSGRYEQYF. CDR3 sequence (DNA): TGCGCCAGCAGCCAAGGGTCCGGGACTAGCGGGAGATACGAGCAGTACTTC.

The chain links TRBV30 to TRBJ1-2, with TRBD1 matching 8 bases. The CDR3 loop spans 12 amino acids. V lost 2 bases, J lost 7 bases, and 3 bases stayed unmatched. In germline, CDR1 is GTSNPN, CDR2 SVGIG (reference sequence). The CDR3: CAWSIDRGGYTF. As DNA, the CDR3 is TGTGCCTGGAGTATTGACAGGGGTGGCTACACCTTC.

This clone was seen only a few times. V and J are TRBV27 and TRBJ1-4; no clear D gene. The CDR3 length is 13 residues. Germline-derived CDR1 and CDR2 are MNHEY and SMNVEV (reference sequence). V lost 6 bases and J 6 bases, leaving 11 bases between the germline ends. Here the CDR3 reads CASRGRDHEKLFF. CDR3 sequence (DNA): TGTGCCAGCAGAGGCAGAGACCATGAAAAACTGTTTTTT.

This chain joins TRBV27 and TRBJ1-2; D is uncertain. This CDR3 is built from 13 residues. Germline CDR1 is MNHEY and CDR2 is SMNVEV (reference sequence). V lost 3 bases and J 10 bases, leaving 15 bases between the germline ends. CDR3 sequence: CASSFSRNIDYTF. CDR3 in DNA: TGTGCCAGCAGTTTTTCCAGGAATATAGACTACACCTTC.

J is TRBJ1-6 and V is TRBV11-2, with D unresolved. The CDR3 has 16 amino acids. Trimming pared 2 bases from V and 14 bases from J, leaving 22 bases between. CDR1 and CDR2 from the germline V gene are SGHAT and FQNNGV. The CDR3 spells CASSLLLGVTSLTLHF. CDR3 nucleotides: TGTGCCAGCAGCTTACTCCTCGGGGTTACTTCACTCACCCTCCACTTT.

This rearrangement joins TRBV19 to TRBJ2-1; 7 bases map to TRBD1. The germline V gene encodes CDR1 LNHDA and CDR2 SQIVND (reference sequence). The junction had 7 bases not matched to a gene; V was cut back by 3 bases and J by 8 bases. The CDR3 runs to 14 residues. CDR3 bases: TGTGCCAGTAGTATGCGGCGACAGGGACATGAGCAGTTCTTC. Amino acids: CASSMRRQGHEQFF.

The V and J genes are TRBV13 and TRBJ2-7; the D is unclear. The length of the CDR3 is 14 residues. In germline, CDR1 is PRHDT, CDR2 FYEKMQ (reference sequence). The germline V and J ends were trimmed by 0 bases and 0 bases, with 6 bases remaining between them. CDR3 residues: CASSLGPASYEQYF. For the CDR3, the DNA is TGTGCCAGCAGCTTAGGCCCAGCCTCCTACGAGCAGTACTTC.

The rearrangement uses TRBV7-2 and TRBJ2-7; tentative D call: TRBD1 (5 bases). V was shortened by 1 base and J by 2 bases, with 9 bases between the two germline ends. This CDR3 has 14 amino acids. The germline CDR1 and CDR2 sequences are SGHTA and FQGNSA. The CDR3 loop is CASSLGQPPYEQYF. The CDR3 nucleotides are TGTGCCAGCAGCTTAGGACAGCCCCCCTACGAGCAGTACTTC.

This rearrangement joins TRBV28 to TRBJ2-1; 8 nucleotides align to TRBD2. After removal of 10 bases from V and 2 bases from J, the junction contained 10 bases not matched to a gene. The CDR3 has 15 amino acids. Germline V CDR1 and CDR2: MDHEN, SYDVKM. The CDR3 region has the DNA TGTGCCATCCGTCGGGGGGGTTCTCCCTACAATGAGCAGTTCTTC. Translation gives CAIRRGGSPYNEQFF.

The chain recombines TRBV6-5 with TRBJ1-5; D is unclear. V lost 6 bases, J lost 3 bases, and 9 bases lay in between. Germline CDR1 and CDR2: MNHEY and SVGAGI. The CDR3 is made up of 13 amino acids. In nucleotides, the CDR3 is TGTGCCAGCAGGAGAGGGTTCAATCAGCCCCAGCATTTT. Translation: CASRRGFNQPQHF.

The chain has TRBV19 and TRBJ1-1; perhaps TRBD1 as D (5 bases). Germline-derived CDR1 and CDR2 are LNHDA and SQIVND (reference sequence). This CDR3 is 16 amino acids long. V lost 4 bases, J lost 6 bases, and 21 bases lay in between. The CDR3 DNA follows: TGTGCCAGTAGTACAAACAACCCTTACAGGAGGCCTGAAGCTTTCTTT. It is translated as CASSTNNPYRRPEAFF.

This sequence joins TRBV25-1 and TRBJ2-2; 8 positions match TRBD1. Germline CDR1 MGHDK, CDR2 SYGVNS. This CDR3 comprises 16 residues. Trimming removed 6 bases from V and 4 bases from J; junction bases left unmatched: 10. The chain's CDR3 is CASSEGQGSGTGELFF. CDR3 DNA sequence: TGTGCCAGCAGCGAAGGACAGGGCTCGGGCACCGGGGAGCTGTTTTTT.

The CDR3 DNA reads as TGCGCCAGCAGCCAAGATCCTCCCAGCGGACTAGCGGGAGGGCCGTCCTACAATGAGCAGTTCTTC. Its protein is CASSQDPPSGLAGGPSYNEQFF. The gene calls are TRBV4-3 and TRBJ2-1; 15 bases align to TRBD2. Germline V gene sequence: CDR1 LGHNA, CDR2 YSLEER. This CDR3 region has 22 residues. Trimming cost V 0 bases and J 1 base; bases outside gene matches: 13.

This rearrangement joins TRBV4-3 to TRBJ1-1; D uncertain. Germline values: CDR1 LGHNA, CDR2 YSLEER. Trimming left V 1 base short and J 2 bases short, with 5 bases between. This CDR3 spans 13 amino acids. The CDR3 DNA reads TGCGCCAGCAGCCAAGGCGTTAACACTGAAGCTTTCTTT. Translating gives CASSQGVNTEAFF.

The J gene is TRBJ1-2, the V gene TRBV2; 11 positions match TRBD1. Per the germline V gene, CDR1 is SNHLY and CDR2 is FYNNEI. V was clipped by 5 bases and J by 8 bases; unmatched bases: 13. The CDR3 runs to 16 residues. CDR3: CASSLWGGQGARGYTF. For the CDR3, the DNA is TGTGCCAGCAGTCTATGGGGAGGACAGGGGGCACGGGGCTACACCTTC.

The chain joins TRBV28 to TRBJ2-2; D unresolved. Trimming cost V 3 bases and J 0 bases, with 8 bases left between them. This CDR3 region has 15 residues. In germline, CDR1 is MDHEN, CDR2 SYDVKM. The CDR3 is CASSFWTPNTGELFF. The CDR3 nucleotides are TGTGCCAGCAGTTTTTGGACGCCGAACACCGGGGAGCTGTTTTTT.

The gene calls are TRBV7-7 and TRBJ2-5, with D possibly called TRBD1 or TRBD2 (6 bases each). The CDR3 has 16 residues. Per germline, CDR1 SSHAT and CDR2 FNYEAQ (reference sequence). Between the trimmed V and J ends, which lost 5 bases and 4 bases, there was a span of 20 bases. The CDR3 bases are TGTGCCAGCAGCCAAACCAGTGGGGGGCGCATAGAGACCCAGTACTTC. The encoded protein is CASSQTSGGRIETQYF. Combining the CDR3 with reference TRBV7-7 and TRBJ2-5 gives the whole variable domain GAGVSQSPRYKVTKRGQDVTLRCDPISSHATLYWYQQALGQGPEFLTYFNYEAQPDKSGLPSDRFSAERPEGSISTLTIQRTEQRDSAMYRCASSQTSGGRIETQYFGPGTRLLVL.

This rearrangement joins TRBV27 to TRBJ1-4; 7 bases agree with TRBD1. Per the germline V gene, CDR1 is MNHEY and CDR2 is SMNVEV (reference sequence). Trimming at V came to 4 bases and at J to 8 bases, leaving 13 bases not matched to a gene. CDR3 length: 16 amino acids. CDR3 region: CASSSPRGQGREKLFF. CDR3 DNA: TGTGCCAGCAGTTCTCCAAGGGGGCAGGGTAGAGAAAAACTGTTTTTT.

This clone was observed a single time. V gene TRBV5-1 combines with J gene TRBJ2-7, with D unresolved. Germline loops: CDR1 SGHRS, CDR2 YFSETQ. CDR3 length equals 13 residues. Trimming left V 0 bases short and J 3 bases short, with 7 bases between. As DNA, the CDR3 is TGCGCCAGCAGCTTGGAACAGATCTACGAGCAGTACTTC. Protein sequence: CASSLEQIYEQYF.

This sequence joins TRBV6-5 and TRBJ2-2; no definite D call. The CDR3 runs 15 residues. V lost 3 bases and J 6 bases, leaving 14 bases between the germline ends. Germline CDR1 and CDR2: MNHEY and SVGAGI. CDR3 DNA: TGTGCCAGCAGTTATCTGGATTCCCGATCCGGGGAGCTGTTTTTT. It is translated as CASSYLDSRSGELFF.

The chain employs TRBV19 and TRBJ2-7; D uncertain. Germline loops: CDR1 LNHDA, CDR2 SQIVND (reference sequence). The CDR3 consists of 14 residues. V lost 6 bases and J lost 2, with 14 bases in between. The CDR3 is CASSPAHKTYEQYF. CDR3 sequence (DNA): TGTGCCAGTAGCCCTGCCCACAAAACCTACGAGCAGTACTTC.

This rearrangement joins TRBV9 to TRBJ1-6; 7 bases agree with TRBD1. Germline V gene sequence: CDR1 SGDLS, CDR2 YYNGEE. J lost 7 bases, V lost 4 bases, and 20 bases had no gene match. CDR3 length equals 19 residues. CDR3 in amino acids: CASSLSGPRQGPGNSPLHF. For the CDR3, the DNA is TGTGCCAGCAGCCTATCTGGCCCGAGACAGGGACCTGGGAATTCACCCCTCCACTTT.

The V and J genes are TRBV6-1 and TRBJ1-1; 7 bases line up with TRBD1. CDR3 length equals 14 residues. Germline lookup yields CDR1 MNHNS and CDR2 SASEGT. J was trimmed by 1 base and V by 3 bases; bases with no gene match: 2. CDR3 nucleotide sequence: TGTGCCAGCAGTGACAGGGGGGGGAACACTGAAGCTTTCTTT. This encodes CASSDRGGNTEAFF.

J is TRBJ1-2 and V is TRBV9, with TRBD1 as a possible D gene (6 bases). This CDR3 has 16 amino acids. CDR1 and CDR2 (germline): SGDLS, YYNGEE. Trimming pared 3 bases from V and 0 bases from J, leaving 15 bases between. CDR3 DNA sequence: TGTGCCAGCAGCGCCTCAGGGGCCTCCACTAACTATGGCTACACCTTC. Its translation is CASSASGASTNYGYTF.